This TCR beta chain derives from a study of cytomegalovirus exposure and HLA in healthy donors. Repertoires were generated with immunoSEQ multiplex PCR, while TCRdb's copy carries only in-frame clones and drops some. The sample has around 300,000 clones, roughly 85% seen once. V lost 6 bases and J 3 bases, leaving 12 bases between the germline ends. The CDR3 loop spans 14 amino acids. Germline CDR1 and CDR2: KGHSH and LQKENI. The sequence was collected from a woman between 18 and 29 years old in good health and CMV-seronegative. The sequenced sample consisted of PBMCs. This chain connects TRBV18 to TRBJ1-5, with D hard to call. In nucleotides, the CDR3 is TGTGCCAGCTCCCCTCAAGCGCTCAATCAGCCCCAGCATTTT. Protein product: CASSPQALNQPQHF.